Each of the 13 T cell receptor beta chains below was sequenced from the same sample in a study of control samples from healthy donors and cancer patients. The data were produced by immunoSEQ multiplex PCR, yet TCRdb's version contains in-frame clones alone and is incomplete. The sample yields some 410,000 clones, 75% to 95% seen once. The source material was PBMCs. The receptors here all came from a man aged 35-49 years with head and neck cancer.

Written as DNA, the CDR3 is TGCGCCAGCAGCTCAACTAGCGGGGGTGACGAGCAGTACTTC. Translation: CASSSTSGGDEQYF. This chain connects TRBV5-1 to TRBJ2-7; 11 positions agree with TRBD2. This CDR3 spans 14 amino acids. Trimming took 3 bases from V and 5 from J; bases not matched to a gene: 4. Per the germline V gene, CDR1 is SGHRS and CDR2 is YFSETQ.

This chain uses TRBV7-2 with TRBJ2-7; D is undetermined. V was clipped by 3 bases and J by 0 bases, with 9 bases between them. Germline CDR1 and CDR2: SGHTA and FQGNSA. The CDR3 length is 14 residues. The chain's CDR3 is CASSFFVGSYEQYF. As DNA, the CDR3 is TGTGCCAGCAGCTTCTTTGTCGGCTCCTACGAGCAGTACTTC.

As regards this clone: This specimen includes other DNA sequences encoding the same CDR3. The chain joins TRBV10-3 to TRBJ2-7; D remains unclear. V dropped 2 bases and J dropped 4 bases, with 3 bases sitting between them. The CDR3 runs 11 residues. Germline V gives CDR1 ENHRY, CDR2 SYGVKD. The CDR3 reads CAISEGYEQYF. The DNA for the CDR3 is TGTGCCATCAGTGAGGGATACGAGCAGTACTTC.

The chain joins TRBV30 to TRBJ2-2, with D possibly matching TRBD1 (6 bases). Per the germline V gene, CDR1 is GTSNPN and CDR2 is SVGIG (reference sequence). V lost 4 bases, J lost 7 bases, and 16 bases lay in between. The CDR3 contains 14 residues. CDR3 in DNA: TGTGCCTGGAAATACAACAGGGACAACGGGGAGCTGTTTTTT. It codes for CAWKYNRDNGELFF.

V and J are TRBV28 and TRBJ1-5; the match to TRBD1 covers 11 bases. This CDR3 spans 16 amino acids. Germline CDR1 reads MDHEN; CDR2 reads SYDVKM. V shed 3 bases and J 6 bases; nucleotides not matched to a gene: 7. CDR3 DNA sequence: TGTGCCAGCAGTTTCCTCTGGGACAGGGGGGTTCAGCCCCAGCATTTT. Protein sequence: CASSFLWDRGVQPQHF.

This chain links TRBV4-3 with TRBJ1-3; possible D gene TRBD1, 5 bases. Trimming cost V 1 base and J 0 bases, with 13 bases left between them. CDR3 length equals 17 residues. In germline, CDR1 is LGHNA, CDR2 YSLEER. CDR3 nucleotide sequence: TGCGCCAGCAGCCAAGTGGGGCGGGGATCCTCTGGAAACACCATATATTTT. It translates to CASSQVGRGSSGNTIYF.

In DNA form, the CDR3 reads TGCGCCAGCAGCATAGACAGAACCCCCTATGGCTACACCTTC. Translation: CASSIDRTPYGYTF. The chain combines TRBV5-1 with TRBJ1-2; the D gene is possibly TRBD1 (5 bases). Germline V gene data show CDR1 as SGHRS and CDR2 as YFSETQ. The CDR3 length is 14 residues. V lost 4 bases and J 4 bases, leaving 14 bases between the germline ends.

V usage is TRBV27 and J usage is TRBJ1-1; D is perhaps TRBD1 (6 bases). The CDR3 runs 15 residues. V lost 8 bases and J lost 0, with 16 bases in between. Germline loops: CDR1 MNHEY, CDR2 SMNVEV (reference sequence). The CDR3 spells CASGRGGFMNTEAFF. CDR3 nucleotide sequence: TGTGCCAGCGGTAGAGGGGGATTCATGAACACTGAAGCTTTCTTT.

J is TRBJ1-1 and V is TRBV23-1; D is possibly TRBD1 (6 bases). TRBV23-1 is an ORF, and what it does is uncertain. The CDR3 is made up of 15 amino acids. Trimming left V 0 bases short and J 2 bases short, with 10 bases between. CDR3: CASSQSSGVNTEAFF. The CDR3 region has the DNA TGCGCCAGCAGTCAATCATCAGGGGTTAACACTGAAGCTTTCTTT.

About this clone itself: Other DNA sequences of this sample code for an identical CDR3. Written as DNA, the CDR3 is TGTGCCAGTAGTATAGGGAGCACTGAAGCTTTCTTT. This encodes CASSIGSTEAFF. The chain has TRBV19 and TRBJ1-1; D is ambiguous. Per the germline V gene, CDR1 is LNHDA and CDR2 is SQIVND (reference sequence). V was trimmed by 1 base and J by 4 bases, leaving 4 bases between them. The CDR3 sequence is 12 residues long. Using reference TRBV19 and TRBJ1-1 for the parts outside the CDR3, the full variable domain is DGGITQSPKYLFRKEGQNVTLSCEQNLNHDAMYWYRQDPGQGLRLIYYSQIVNDFQKGDIAEGYSVSREKKESFPLTVTSAQKNPTAFYLCASSIGSTEAFFGQGTRLTVV.

The CDR3 DNA is TGTGCCAGCAGCCCAACTAGCGGGGGCCAGTACGAGCAGTACTTC. Protein product: CASSPTSGGQYEQYF. The chain carries TRBV11-2 and TRBJ2-7; 11 positions match TRBD2. The J segment lost 4 bases and the V segment lost 5 bases, leaving 7 bases of the junction unmatched. This CDR3 region has 15 residues. Germline CDR1 is SGHAT and CDR2 is FQNNGV.

The chain couples TRBV27 to TRBJ2-5; D remains unclear. The V gene's germline CDR1 is MNHEY and CDR2 SMNVEV (reference sequence). The V and J ends lost 2 bases and 5 bases respectively, with 21 bases between them. The CDR3 is made up of 17 amino acids. DNA for the CDR3: TGTGCCAGCAGTTTAACCCCTCCCCCTAGGCCTGGGGAGACCCAGTACTTC. Amino acid sequence: CASSLTPPPRPGETQYF.

This chain uses TRBV7-2 with TRBJ1-5, with a possible D match to TRBD1 (6 bases). Looked up from germline, CDR1 is SGHTA and CDR2 is FQGNSA. V was shortened by 2 bases and J by 1 base, with 12 bases between the two germline ends. There are 16 residues in the CDR3. CDR3 DNA sequence: TGTGCCAGCAGCTTACGTAACAGGGAAAGCAATCAGCCCCAGCATTTT. This codes for CASSLRNRESNQPQHF.